The rows below give T cell receptor beta chains drawn from one sample of a study of T cell responses to AZD1222 COVID-19 vaccine. Here immunoSEQ multiplex PCR was the method, and the copy in TCRdb shows in-frame clones only, minus some. The sample carries 120,000 or so clones, approximately 90% recorded once. The sample in question was peripheral blood, obtained on day 0 of AZD1222 vaccination. The source of these receptors is an adult in good health. CDR3s leave out the opening cysteine and the closing phenylalanine or tryptophan.

v_gene	j_gene	CDR3aa
TRBV18	TRBJ1-1	ASSPMEGAEAF
TRBV4-1	TRBJ2-5	ASSQAGEETQY
TRBV19	TRBJ1-5	ASGRQGNSNQPQH
TRBV9	TRBJ2-7	ASSVGIGTGVYEQY
TRBV9	TRBJ1-2	ASSVGMGIGGNYGYT
TRBV29-1	TRBJ2-7	SVVRRGNYEQY
TRBV5-6	TRBJ1-6	ASSLVGKHSPLH
TRBV14	TRBJ2-2	ASSPQGSWELF
TRBV18	TRBJ1-5	ASSPAQGTGNQPQH
TRBV30	TRBJ1-6	AWINRGSANSPLH
TRBV5-1	TRBJ1-2	ASSPARDFNYGYT
TRBV4-2	TRBJ1-1	ASSQLQVTEAF
TRBV5-4	TRBJ2-5	ASSLRWGQETQY
TRBV19	TRBJ1-2	ASGDRMEYYGYT
TRBV28	TRBJ1-2	ASSWDHGRGYGYT
TRBV10-3	TRBJ2-2	AIQGVAGELF